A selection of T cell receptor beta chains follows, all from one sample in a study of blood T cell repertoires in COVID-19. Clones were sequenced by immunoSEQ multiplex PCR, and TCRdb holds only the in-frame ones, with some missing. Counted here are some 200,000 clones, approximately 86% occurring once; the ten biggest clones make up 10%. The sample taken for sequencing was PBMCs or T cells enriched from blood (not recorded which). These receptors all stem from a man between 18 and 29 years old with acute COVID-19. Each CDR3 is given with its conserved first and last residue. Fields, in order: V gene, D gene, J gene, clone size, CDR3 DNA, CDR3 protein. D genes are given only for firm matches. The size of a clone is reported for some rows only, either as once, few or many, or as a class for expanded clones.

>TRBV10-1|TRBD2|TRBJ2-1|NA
TGCGCCAGCAGTGAAACTGGACTAGCGAATAATGAGCAGTTCTTC
CASSETGLANNEQFF
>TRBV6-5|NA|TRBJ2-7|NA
TGTGCCAGCAGTTACACGACTAGCTACGAGCAGTACTTC
CASSYTTSYEQYF
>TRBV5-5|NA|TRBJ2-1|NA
TGTGCCAGCAGCTGGGACCAGGGGATCGATGAGCAGTTCTTC
CASSWDQGIDEQFF
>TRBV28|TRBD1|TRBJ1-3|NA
TGTGCCAGCAACGGCCGGGACAGAGGAAACACCATATATTTT
CASNGRDRGNTIYF
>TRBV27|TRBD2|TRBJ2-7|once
TGTGCCAGCAGTTTATCCGGACTAGCGGCTTCCTACGAGCAGTACTTC
CASSLSGLAASYEQYF
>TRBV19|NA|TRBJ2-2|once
TGTGCCAGTAGTATAAGAGGTACCGGGGAGCTGTTTTTT
CASSIRGTGELFF
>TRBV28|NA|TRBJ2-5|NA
TGTGCCAGCAGTAGTTGGGCAGGGGGGACGGGCAGGGCCCAGTACTTC
CASSSWAGGTGRAQYF
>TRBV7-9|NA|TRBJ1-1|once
TGTGCCAGCAGCCCGAGTAAGGGAGGTACTGAAGCTTTCTTT
CASSPSKGGTEAFF
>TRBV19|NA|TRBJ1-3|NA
TGTGCCAGTAGTACCCCCTCCGCGGTCTCTGGAAACACCATATATTTT
CASSTPSAVSGNTIYF
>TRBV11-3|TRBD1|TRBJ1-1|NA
TGTGCCAGCAGCGCGGGACAGGGGACGGCCCGGCAACACACTGAAGCTTTCTTT
CASSAGQGTARQHTEAFF
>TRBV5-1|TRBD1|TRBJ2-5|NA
TGCGCCAGCAGCTTTACCCCAGGGGGTGCGGAGACCCAGTACTTC
CASSFTPGGAETQYF
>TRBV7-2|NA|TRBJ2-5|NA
TGTGCCAGCACGCGGAGCCCGGAGTACTTC
CASTRSPEYF
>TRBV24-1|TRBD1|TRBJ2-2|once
TGTGCCACCAGTGATAGGGACAGGGGTTACACCGGGGAGCTGTTTTTT
CATSDRDRGYTGELFF
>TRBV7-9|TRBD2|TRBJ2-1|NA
TGTGCCAGCAGCATCTCGACTAGCGGGAAGGAAACTGAGCAGTTCTTC
CASSISTSGKETEQFF
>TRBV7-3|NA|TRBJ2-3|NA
TGTGCCAGCAGCGCGACAGGTAGCGCAGATACGCAGTATTTT
CASSATGSADTQYF
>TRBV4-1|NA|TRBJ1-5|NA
TGCGCCAGCAGCCGTACTCCAAGTCAGCCCCAGCATTTT
CASSRTPSQPQHF
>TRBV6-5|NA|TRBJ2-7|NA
TGTGCCAGCAGTTTGGGAGGGGGTAACGACGAGCAGTACTTC
CASSLGGGNDEQYF
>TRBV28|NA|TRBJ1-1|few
TGTGCCAGCAGCCCATGGACAGATATTAGAGGGGGGAACACTGAAGCTTTCTTT
CASSPWTDIRGGNTEAFF
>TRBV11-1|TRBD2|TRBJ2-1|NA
TGTGCCAGCAGCTTAGAACTAGCGGGATCAGGCAATGAGCAGTTCTTC
CASSLELAGSGNEQFF
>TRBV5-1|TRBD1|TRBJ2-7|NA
TGCGCCAGCAGCCTGGGACAGAACTCCTACGAGCAGTACTTC
CASSLGQNSYEQYF
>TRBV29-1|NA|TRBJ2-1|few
TGCAGCGTTGAAGAAGGACAGAGTATCGATGAGCAGTTCTTC
CSVEEGQSIDEQFF
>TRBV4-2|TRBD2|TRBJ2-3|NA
TGTGCCAGCAGCCAAGCCGGGACTAGCGGGAACGGTGGAGATACGCAGTATTTT
CASSQAGTSGNGGDTQYF
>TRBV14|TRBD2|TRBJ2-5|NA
TGTGCCAGCAGCCAAGAAGGGCTAGCGGAAATTCAAGAGACCCAGTACTTC
CASSQEGLAEIQETQYF
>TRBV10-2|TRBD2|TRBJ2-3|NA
TGCGCCAGCAGGAAGGGACTAGCGGGAGTGAGTGGCACAGATACGCAGTATTTT
CASRKGLAGVSGTDTQYF
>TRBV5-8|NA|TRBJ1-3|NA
TGTGCCAGCAGCTTTCGGGTAGGAAACACCATATATTTT
CASSFRVGNTIYF
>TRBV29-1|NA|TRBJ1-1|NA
TGCAGCATAAACGGTGGGCATATGAACACTGAAGCTTTCTTT
CSINGGHMNTEAFF
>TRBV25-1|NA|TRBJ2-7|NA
TGTGCCAGCAGTGAATATAATAGGCAGGTGAACTCCTACGAGCAGTACTTC
CASSEYNRQVNSYEQYF
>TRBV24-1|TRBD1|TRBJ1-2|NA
TGTGCCACCAGTGACTCGGGACAGGCGTATGGCTACACCTTC
CATSDSGQAYGYTF
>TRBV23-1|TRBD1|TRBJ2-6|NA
TGCGCCAGCTTTCGCGCAGGGGGTTCTGGGGCCAACGTCCTGACTTTC
CASFRAGGSGANVLTF
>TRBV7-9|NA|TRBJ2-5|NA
TGTGCCAGCAGCTTAGCGGGAGGAGAGACCCAGTACTTC
CASSLAGGETQYF
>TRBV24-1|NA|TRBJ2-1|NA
TGTGCCACCAGTGATTTAGGGGTGAGCTCCTACAATGAGCAGTTCTTC
CATSDLGVSSYNEQFF
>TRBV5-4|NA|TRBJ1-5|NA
TGTGCCAGCAGCTTGAAAGGAGAGAATCAGCCCCAGCATTTT
CASSLKGENQPQHF
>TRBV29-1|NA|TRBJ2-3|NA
TGCAGCGTTGAAGGTCGTGTAGCAGATACGCAGTATTTT
CSVEGRVADTQYF
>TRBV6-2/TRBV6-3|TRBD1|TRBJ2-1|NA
TGTGCCAGCAGTTGGTCAGGGGGCTCCTACAATGAGCAGTTCTTC
CASSWSGGSYNEQFF